The 31 T cell receptor beta chains below come from one sample, sequenced in a study of OX40 agonist ivuxolimab in advanced cancers. TCRdb's table, derived via immunoSEQ multiplex PCR, lists solely in-frame clones and lacks some. Altogether more than 15,000 clones are present, around 80% being singletons, with the ten largest covering around 30%. This specimen was CD4+ or CD8+ T cells sorted from blood, taken in a trial of the OX40 agonist ivuxolimab. Receptors originate from an adult with an advanced solid tumor such as melanoma, head and neck, liver or kidney cancer.

The chain uses TRBV21-1 and TRBJ2-7; TRBD2, as called in the table, went unchecked against the DNA. TRBV21-1 is a known pseudogene. The CDR3 is 17 amino acids. CDR3 amino acids: CASSTLGLAGRSYEQYF. The CDR3 DNA follows: TGTGCCAGCAGCACACTCGGCCTAGCGGGTCGCTCCTACGAGCAGTACTTC.

CDR3 loop: CASSIRDSNQPQHF. The CDR3 DNA follows: TGTGCCAGTAGTATCCGGGATAGCAATCAGCCCCAGCATTTT. The chain employs TRBV19 and TRBJ1-5; D is undetermined. Trimming removed 3 bases at V and 0 bases at J, with 6 bases between. Germline V lookup: CDR1 LNHDA, CDR2 SQIVND (reference sequence). This CDR3 comprises 14 residues.

This clone was observed a handful of times. CDR3 in DNA: TGTGCCAGTAGTATAACAGGGGTGAATGGCTACACCTTC. Translating gives CASSITGVNGYTF. This chain connects TRBV19 to TRBJ1-2; 7 nucleotides align to TRBD1. CDR1 is LNHDA and CDR2 is SQIVND in the germline V gene (reference sequence). The CDR3 contains 13 residues. Trimming removed 2 bases from V and 6 bases from J; junction bases left unmatched: 3.

The gene calls are TRBV5-1 and TRBJ2-7, with 7 bases matching TRBD1. Losses at the gene ends were 0 bases for V and 3 bases for J; bases not matched to a gene: 9. The CDR3 extends over 16 amino acids. The V gene's germline CDR1 is SGHRS and CDR2 YFSETQ. CDR3 nucleotide sequence: TGCGCCAGCAGCTTGGGGGCCACAGGGGTCGGCTACGAGCAGTACTTC. This gives the protein CASSLGATGVGYEQYF.

Written as DNA, the CDR3 is TGTGCCATCGAAAAGGGAGTGGCCTACGAGCAGTACTTC. Translating it yields CAIEKGVAYEQYF. The V and J genes are TRBV28 and TRBJ2-7, with D possibly being TRBD2 (5 bases). Germline CDR1 is MDHEN and CDR2 is SYDVKM. The V and J ends lost 10 bases and 2 bases respectively, with 15 bases between them. The CDR3 totals 13 residues.

This clone came up a few times. V usage is TRBV7-2 and J usage is TRBJ2-5, with 12 positions matching TRBD2. The DNA end lines up better with TRBJ2-7; the J call may be wrong. The CDR3 sequence is 15 residues long. Germline lookup yields CDR1 SGHTA and CDR2 FQGNSA. This chain's CDR3 is CASSPTSGSSYEQYF. For the CDR3, the DNA is TGTGCCAGCAGCCCGACTAGCGGGAGCTCCTACGAGCAGTACTTC.

The genes are TRBV4-3 and TRBJ1-2; D not resolved. With 0 bases removed from V and 2 bases from J, the gap between germline ends came to 7 bases. Germline V lookup: CDR1 LGHNA, CDR2 YSLEER. The CDR3 extends over 14 amino acids. CDR3 protein: CASSQEGRNYGYTF. Written as DNA, the CDR3 is TGCGCCAGCAGCCAAGAAGGCAGAAACTATGGCTACACCTTC.

The chain is built from TRBV4-3 and TRBJ2-7, with D possibly being TRBD1 (5 bases). CDR3 length: 17 residues. Trimming shortened V by 0 bases and J by 4 bases, and 19 bases separated the two germline ends. The germline CDR1 and CDR2 sequences are LGHNA and YSLEER. The chain's CDR3 is CASSQDQGVQGFYEQYF. For the CDR3, the DNA is TGCGCCAGCAGCCAAGATCAGGGCGTCCAGGGATTTTACGAGCAGTACTTC.

The rearrangement joins TRBV7-8 to TRBJ2-5, with TRBD1 as a possible D gene (6 bases). The CDR3 is 16 amino acids. V was cut by 5 bases and J by 3 bases, with 19 bases left in between. CDR1 SGHVS and CDR2 FQNEAQ come from the germline V gene. CDR3 in amino acids: CASSTLGGGREETQYF. CDR3 bases: TGTGCCAGCAGCACCCTAGGGGGTGGAAGGGAAGAGACCCAGTACTTC. Full variable domain (remainder filled in from reference TRBV7-8 and TRBJ2-5): GAGVSQSPRYKVAKRGQDVALRCDPISGHVSLFWYQQALGQGPEFLTYFQNEAQLDKSGLPSDRFFAERPEGSVSTLKIQRTQQEDSAVYLCASSTLGGGREETQYFGPGTRLLVL.

For this clone: The sample holds other DNA sequences that translate to the same CDR3. The chain has TRBV5-6 and TRBJ1-1, with D hard to call. V shed 1 base and J shed 5 bases, with 6 bases lying between them. The CDR3 extends over 12 amino acids. Germline CDR1 is SGHDT and CDR2 is YYEEEE. The CDR3 DNA follows: TGTGCCAGCAGCTTGCGAGGGACTGAAGCTTTCTTT. Protein sequence: CASSLRGTEAFF.

The genes are TRBV6-4 and TRBJ2-7, with 10 bases identical to TRBD2. V was pared by 7 bases and J by 2 bases, with 8 bases of the junction left unmatched. Germline assignment: CDR1 MRHNA and CDR2 SNTAGT. CDR3 length: 15 amino acids. CDR3 DNA sequence: TGTGCCAGCAAAAGCGGGGGGGCCGCAACCTACGAGCAGTACTTC. It is translated as CASKSGGAATYEQYF.

This chain links TRBV27 with TRBJ2-7; D may be TRBD2 (5 bases). This CDR3 region has 14 residues. CDR1 is MNHEY, CDR2 SMNVEV, per germline (reference sequence). Trimming cost V 8 bases and J 0 bases, with 14 bases left between them. CDR3 DNA sequence: TGTGCCAGCTACGGACTCTCTGGCTCCTACGAGCAGTACTTC. It codes for CASYGLSGSYEQYF.

The chain uses TRBV29-1 and TRBJ1-1; D ambiguous. V was shortened by 6 bases and J by 5 bases, with 19 bases between the two germline ends. Looked up from germline, CDR1 is SQVTM and CDR2 is ANQGSEA. The CDR3 is made up of 14 amino acids. CDR3 nucleotides: TGCAGCGTCCCCCTGGAGGGATTTAGGACTGAAGCTTTCTTT. Translation: CSVPLEGFRTEAFF.

Comments on this clone: At one end the junction does not follow the germline gene, possibly because of a read error. The V gene is TRBV13, the J gene TRBJ2-7, with TRBD1 as a possible D gene (5 bases). The CDR3 runs to 15 residues. In germline, CDR1 is PRHDT, CDR2 FYEKMQ (reference sequence). CDR3 in amino acids: CASSVGQGSSYEQYF. The CDR3 DNA follows: TGTGCCAGCAGCGTAGGGCAGGGAAGTTCCTACGAGCAGTACTTC.

This sequence joins TRBV27 and TRBJ2-1; 11 bases match TRBD2. The CDR3 has 15 residues. V gave up 6 bases and J gave up 3 bases; unmatched junction bases: 4. The germline CDR1 and CDR2 sequences are MNHEY and SMNVEV (reference sequence). The CDR3 region has the DNA TGTGCCAGCAGGATCGGGACTAGCGGCTACAATGAGCAGTTCTTC. Protein product: CASRIGTSGYNEQFF.

The chain carries TRBV9 and TRBJ1-1; D ambiguous. Germline CDR1 SGDLS, CDR2 YYNGEE. V lost 1 base and J 5 bases, leaving 12 bases between the germline ends. The CDR3 spans 14 residues. The CDR3 here is CASSVTGGGTEAFF. DNA for the CDR3: TGTGCCAGCAGCGTAACGGGCGGAGGGACTGAAGCTTTCTTT.

The chain joins TRBV6-5 to TRBJ2-7; D unclear. Germline CDR1 MNHEY, CDR2 SVGAGI. This CDR3 is built from 13 residues. The germline V and J ends were trimmed by 0 bases and 3 bases, with 6 bases remaining between them. The CDR3 sequence: CASSYSTGYEQYF. The CDR3 coding sequence is TGTGCCAGCAGTTACTCCACTGGCTACGAGCAGTACTTC.

The table lists this clone with a few counts. V is TRBV7-8 and J is TRBJ2-5, with D perhaps TRBD1 (6 bases). Germline V CDR1 and CDR2: SGHVS, FQNEAQ. V lost 1 base and J 5 bases, leaving 8 bases between the germline ends. The CDR3 has 13 residues. The CDR3 DNA sequence: TGTGCCAGCAGCTTAGGGGGGCTTGAGACCCAGTACTTC. As protein: CASSLGGLETQYF.

J is TRBJ2-1 and V is TRBV27, with 8 bases fitting TRBD2. CDR1 and CDR2 (germline): MNHEY, SMNVEV (reference sequence). The CDR3 is 15 amino acids. V shed 6 bases, J shed 2 bases, and the junction held 6 bases outside the gene matches. CDR3 nucleotides: TGTGCCAGCAGGAGCGGGAGATGGACCTACAATGAGCAGTTCTTC. This gives the protein CASRSGRWTYNEQFF.

V is TRBV7-8 and J is TRBJ2-7, with 7 bases fitting TRBD2. Looked up from germline, CDR1 is SGHVS and CDR2 is FQNEAQ. The CDR3 is made up of 15 amino acids. V shed 0 bases and J 7 bases; nucleotides not matched to a gene: 9. CDR3 loop: CASSLAAGDLEEQYF. The CDR3, as DNA: TGTGCCAGCAGCTTAGCTGCGGGAGATCTGGAAGAGCAGTACTTC.

This chain links TRBV30 with TRBJ1-2; the D gene is possibly TRBD1 (6 bases). This CDR3 spans 13 amino acids. V was trimmed by 1 base and J by 2 bases, leaving 8 bases between them. Germline loops: CDR1 GTSNPN, CDR2 SVGIG (reference sequence). The CDR3 DNA reads as TGTGCCTGGAGTGAAGGGACAAACTATGGCTACACCTTC. Protein sequence: CAWSEGTNYGYTF.

The V call is TRBV15, the J call TRBJ2-3, with 7 bases matching TRBD2. The J segment lost 3 bases and the V segment lost 7 bases, leaving 13 bases of the junction unmatched. Germline assignment: CDR1 LNHNV and CDR2 YYDKDF (reference sequence). This CDR3 contains 16 residues. CDR3 sequence: CATTPGGGENTDTQYF. The CDR3 DNA reads TGTGCCACCACTCCAGGTGGGGGGGAGAATACAGATACGCAGTATTTT.

The chain uses TRBV7-9 and TRBJ2-5; TRBD1 or TRBD2 may be the D gene (5 bases each). The V gene lost 2 bases and the J gene lost 5 bases, with 12 bases spanning the gap. From germline, CDR1 is SEHNR and CDR2 FQNEAQ (reference sequence). The CDR3 extends over 14 amino acids. The DNA of the CDR3 is TGTGCCAGCAGCTTACAGGGACCCAAGGAGACCCAGTACTTC. Translating it yields CASSLQGPKETQYF. The full variable domain, its missing parts supplied by reference TRBV7-9 and TRBJ2-5, is DTGVSQNPRHKITKRGQNVTFRCDPISEHNRLYWYRQTLGQGPEFLTYFQNEAQLEKSRLLSDRFSAERPKGSFSTLEIQRTEQGDSAMYLCASSLQGPKETQYFGPGTRLLVL.

The V gene is TRBV28, the J gene TRBJ2-1; D is uncertain. The V gene lost 7 bases and the J gene lost 2 bases, with 6 bases spanning the gap. Germline V gene lookup returns CDR1 MDHEN and CDR2 SYDVKM. CDR3 size: 12 residues. In nucleotides, the CDR3 is TGTGCCAGCACTGGAACCTACAATGAGCAGTTCTTC. It specifies CASTGTYNEQFF. The variable domain in full, completed from reference TRBV28 and TRBJ2-1, reads DVKVTQSSRYLVKRTGEKVFLECVQDMDHENMFWYRQDPGLGLRLIYFSYDVKMKEKGDIPEGYSVSREKKERFSLILESASTNQTSMYLCASTGTYNEQFFGPGTRLTVL.

V is TRBV28 and J is TRBJ1-1; no clear D gene. The length of the CDR3 is 13 residues. Germline V lookup: CDR1 MDHEN, CDR2 SYDVKM. The V end was cut by 2 bases, the J end by 8 bases, with 12 bases between. CDR3 DNA: TGTGCCAGCAGTTTACACCGGAGTTTAGAAGCTTTCTTT. Protein sequence: CASSLHRSLEAFF. The full variable domain, with the rest looked up from reference TRBV28 and TRBJ1-1, is DVKVTQSSRYLVKRTGEKVFLECVQDMDHENMFWYRQDPGLGLRLIYFSYDVKMKEKGDIPEGYSVSREKKERFSLILESASTNQTSMYLCASSLHRSLEAFFGQGTRLTVV.

The chain links TRBV9 to TRBJ2-5; no clear D gene. Germline V gives CDR1 SGDLS, CDR2 YYNGEE. V was pared by 4 bases and J by 0 bases, with 10 bases between. The CDR3 extends over 14 amino acids. The CDR3 here is CASSSIGNQETQYF. CDR3 sequence (DNA): TGTGCCAGCAGCTCTATAGGTAACCAAGAGACCCAGTACTTC.

The rearrangement joins TRBV9 to TRBJ1-1; D ambiguous. The CDR3 contains 16 residues. Germline loops: CDR1 SGDLS, CDR2 YYNGEE. Trimming removed 0 bases at V and 0 bases at J, with 12 bases between. This CDR3 reads CASSVGIQTLNTEAFF. CDR3 nucleotide sequence: TGTGCCAGCAGCGTAGGTATCCAGACCCTGAACACTGAAGCTTTCTTT.

V is TRBV4-1 and J is TRBJ1-1, with a weak D call TRBD1 (5 bases). Germline CDR1 MGHRA, CDR2 YSYEKL. V dropped 1 base and J dropped 4 bases, with 13 bases sitting between them. The length of the CDR3 is 15 residues. CDR3 bases: TGCGCCAGCAGCCAAGTGGGGCAGAAGGGCACTGAAGCTTTCTTT. Translating gives CASSQVGQKGTEAFF.

The J gene is TRBJ1-1, the V gene TRBV4-3; D call uncertain. The CDR3 runs 16 residues. The V and J ends lost 0 bases and 0 bases respectively, with 11 bases between them. Germline V gives CDR1 LGHNA, CDR2 YSLEER. The CDR3 coding sequence is TGCGCCAGCAGCCAAGAAGCGATAGGGATGAACACTGAAGCTTTCTTT. This codes for CASSQEAIGMNTEAFF.

This clone was counted a few times. The chain uses TRBV11-2 and TRBJ2-4, with a tentative D call TRBD2 (5 bases). V was trimmed by 5 bases and J by 2 bases, leaving 7 bases between them. The germline V gene has CDR1 SGHAT and CDR2 FQNNGV. This CDR3 has 13 amino acids. CDR3 sequence (DNA): TGTGCCAGCAGCCCGGGAACCAAAAACATTCAGTACTTC. Residues: CASSPGTKNIQYF.

The V gene is TRBV18, the J gene TRBJ2-3; 7 positions agree with TRBD1. The CDR3 extends over 15 amino acids. Germline loops: CDR1 KGHSH, CDR2 LQKENI. Unmatched junction bases numbered 8, after V lost 6 bases and J lost 2 bases. CDR3 sequence reads: CASSPRDSSTDTQYF. The CDR3 region has the DNA TGTGCCAGCTCCCCGAGGGACAGTTCCACAGATACGCAGTATTTT.